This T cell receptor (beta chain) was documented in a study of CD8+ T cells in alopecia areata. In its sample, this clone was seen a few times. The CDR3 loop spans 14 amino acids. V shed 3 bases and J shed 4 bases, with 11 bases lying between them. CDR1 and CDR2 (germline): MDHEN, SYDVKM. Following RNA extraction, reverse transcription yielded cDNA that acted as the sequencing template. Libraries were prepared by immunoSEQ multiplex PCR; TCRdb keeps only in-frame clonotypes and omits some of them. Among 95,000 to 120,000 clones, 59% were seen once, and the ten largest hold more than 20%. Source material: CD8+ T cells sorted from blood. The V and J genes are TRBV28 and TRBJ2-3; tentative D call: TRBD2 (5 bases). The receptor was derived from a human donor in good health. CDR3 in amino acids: CASSFASSPDTQYF. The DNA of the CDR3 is TGTGCCAGCAGTTTCGCGTCTAGCCCAGATACGCAGTATTTT.